This T cell receptor beta chain was observed in a study of shared clonotypes between healthy human individuals. Germline loops: CDR1 MNHEY, CDR2 SVGAGI. This CDR3 is 15 amino acids long. Trimming took off 4 bases at V and 1 base at J, with 10 bases between the two ends. Per the authors' pipeline: Junction-only sequences without quality scores were provided by ImmunoSEQ, so filtering was different. Sequenced by immunoSEQ multiplex PCR; TCRdb stores in-frame clones only, minus some. The V and J calls and clone size are taken from that table; D and trimming were inferred from the DNA. The data show hundreds of thousands of clones, roughly three quarters seen once.

The clonotype originates from a woman in her thirties or forties in good health. Some clones in this sample may be carry-over from other donors' samples. The sequencing input was PBMCs. The chain recombines TRBV6-5 with TRBJ1-4; a possible D gene is TRBD1 (5 bases). CDR3 in DNA: TGTGCCAGCAGTTTCAGGGCAGGAACTAATGAAAAACTGTTTTTT. Amino acid sequence: CASSFRAGTNEKLFF.